The subject of this entry is one TCR beta chain. This clonotype was found many times. This clone's antigen is unknown. No qualities accompany the bases; no much larger clone lies one base away. The TCR beta CDR3 regions were amplified from the RNA transcripts. The first round of RT-PCR for the TCR CDR3 was performed with the HTBI primer set and the Qiagen OneStep RT-PCR kit. A second multiplex PCR round built the libraries, followed by size selection and purification. Sequencing of the libraries was done on an Illumina HiSeq2000 using paired-end 100 bp reads. The original pipeline was this. SOAPnuke was used to process the raw data, with reads discarded if the reads contained adapters or uncalled bases, had a mean Phred below 15, or lacked an exact constant-primer or identifier match. COPE v1.2.5 was used to merge the high-quality paired reads, and each unique nucleotide sequence was defined as a clonotype. MiTCR v1.1 was used to align clonotypes to the IMGT TRBV, TRBD and TRBJ reference segments. The analysis was restricted to V-J combinations with a frequency above 0.0001, which together covered 99.2% of the repertoires. The TCS score was defined as the ratio of F50 (clonal expansion) to E x V (chaos), calculated using BLOSUM62-based TCRdist between CDR3 peptides within each V-J. Welch's t-statistics and random forest reduced around 510 V-J features to under 15, which were used in a naive Bayes classifier (R e1071). TCRdb applied fastp at Q25 and MiXCR to the public reads, then kept only in-frame beta chains. Every entry covers one CDR3 protein and lists the most common genes and DNA from its rows. The V and J calls shown here were made by TCRdb, not taken from the authors' results. This sample lists fewer than 450,000 distinct CDR3 sequences; roughly 15% were detected once. The ten largest account for about a third of the sample.

Hyperthyroidism patients were aged 18 to 65 years and newly diagnosed, with disease duration of less than 2 months. Any patient with an uncontrolled infection, another autoimmune disease, pregnancy or lactation was excluded. Clinical symptoms, serum thyroxine and TRAb, thyroid ultrasound, and orbital computed tomography formed the basis for the diagnoses. Blood from progressor patients was collected at the time of first diagnosis with hyperthyroidism, before any ophthalmopathy symptoms had appeared. PBMCs were separated from about 10 ml of fresh peripheral blood using Ficoll-Paque density gradient centrifugation. Progressor patients were initially diagnosed with Graves' hyperthyroidism and developed ophthalmopathy during follow-up. Total RNA was extracted using Trizol reagent, and RNA quality was assessed on an Agilent 2100 Bioanalyzer. These data come from a study of T cells in Graves' hyperthyroidism and ophthalmopathy (dated by TCRdb to about 2019). Regarding the study in general: Peripheral blood was sampled at the time of initial diagnosis, prior to any treatment. A discovery cohort of about 95 patients, about 43 with Graves' ophthalmopathy and roughly 59 with stable Graves' hyperthyroidism, was used to find distinguishing TCR V-J signatures. Whether ophthalmopathy could be predicted prospectively was tested in an independent validation cohort made up of under 20 hyperthyroidism patients plus 17 patients who later progressed to ophthalmopathy. The roughly 99 discovery patients were divided at random into training and test sets in a 7:3 ratio. In roughly six Graves' hyperthyroidism patients, the study also compared T-cell repertoires from thyroid tissue with T-cell repertoires from blood. Once sampling was done, hyperthyroidism patients were given methimazole at a starting dose of 30 mg daily, whereas ophthalmopathy patients were given high-dose intravenous methylprednisolone. TCR Vbeta CDR3 sequencing of approximately 140 peripheral blood samples (around 45 ophthalmopathy, approximately 80 hyperthyroidism and some 17 progressor patients) is reported in the paper. Findings and caveats that apply to the study as a whole: Blood samples also contained most of the expanded thyroid clonotypes (frequency above 0.001), which suggests that blood repertoires may reflect thyroid immune responses. Ophthalmopathy was separated from stable hyperthyroidism by a 13 V-J signature model, with around 90% sensitivity and roughly 81% specificity obtained in cross-validation and 80%/75% obtained in testing. In validation, the model predicted progression to ophthalmopathy a median of roughly six months before onset, with approximately 71% sensitivity and more than 72% specificity. Sample size was not statistically predetermined, and blinding of investigators to group allocation was not performed.

The CDR1 and CDR2 encoded by the germline V gene are ENHRY and SYGVKD. The germline V and J ends show losses of 5 bases and 5 bases respectively, and no gene match explains 10 bases of the junction. The CDR3, from cysteine to phenylalanine, totals 16 residues. Only the CDR3 portion is preserved as DNA: 48 bases, with reading frame beginning at the first base. The chain was built from TRBV10-3 and TRBJ2-3, and 10 junction bases match TRBD1. This receptor was identified in a woman aged 25 to 39 with Graves' hyperthyroidism that later progressed to Graves' ophthalmopathy. Sequencing was done on a sample of blood. The sequenced DNA: TGTGCCATCAGTCCGGGACAGGGGTCTGCTCGAGATACGCAGTATTTT. This gives the protein CAISPGQGSARDTQYF.